The next 22 T cell receptor beta chains were all read from a single sample in a study of regulatory T cells in long-lasting Graves disease. Time point of the sample: persistent/refractory GD, antithyroid drugs over 5 years with positive TRAb. Researchers made the TCR library from RNA that was extracted from PBMCs. Libraries of TCR beta came from iRepertoire HTBI primers plus Arm-PCR of CDR3 regions. TCRdb fed the multiplex PCR reads into MiXCR, producing one record per CDR3 protein. The data contain some 300,000 distinct CDR3 sequences, 20% to 25% of them singletons. The sequences come from peripheral blood mononuclear cells (PBMCs), collected when the disease was refractory, from a patient treated with antithyroid drugs. The source of these receptors is a female donor with Graves disease.

This clonotype occurred a few times. The chain combines TRBV5-1 with TRBJ1-1; D might be TRBD1 (5 bases). There are 14 residues in the CDR3. CDR1 is SGHRS, CDR2 YFSETQ, per germline. The germline V and J ends were trimmed by 0 bases and 1 base, with 7 bases remaining between them. The CDR3 nucleotides are TGCGCCAGCAGCTTGGTAGGGGAGAACACTGAAGCTTTCTTT. This gives the protein CASSLVGENTEAFF.

The chain couples TRBV28 to TRBJ2-3; TRBD2 matches 10 bases. The CDR3 is 17 amino acids. The germline V gene encodes CDR1 MDHEN and CDR2 SYDVKM. The V and J ends lost 5 bases and 2 bases, in that order; junction bases with no gene match: 10. CDR3 sequence (DNA): TGTGCCAGCAGTCCGGGGACTAGCGAGACTCCCACAGATACGCAGTATTTT. It codes for CASSPGTSETPTDTQYF.

The rearrangement links TRBV9 to TRBJ1-3, with a weak D call TRBD1 (6 bases). CDR1 is SGDLS and CDR2 is YYNGEE in the germline V gene. The CDR3 is made up of 14 amino acids. The V end lost 1 base, the J end lost 6 bases, and 11 bases lay between the germline ends. CDR3 sequence reads: CASSVIPGANTIYF. In nucleotides, the CDR3 is TGTGCCAGCAGCGTAATTCCGGGGGCAAACACCATATATTTT.

This clonotype has more than one count but fewer than ten. The chain uses TRBV20-1 and TRBJ1-6; no firm D call. The CDR3 has 16 amino acids. V was trimmed by 3 bases and J by 5 bases, leaving 17 bases between them. Germline V gene data show CDR1 as DFQATT and CDR2 as SNEGSKA (reference sequence). The CDR3 region has the DNA TGCAGTGCTAGCCTTCCCCCCACCGAGGATAATTCACCCCTCCACTTT. It specifies CSASLPPTEDNSPLHF.

This clonotype was seen at least ten times. The gene calls are TRBV11-2 and TRBJ1-1, with D possibly matching TRBD1 (6 bases). Per germline, CDR1 SGHAT and CDR2 FQNNGV. The CDR3 contains 14 residues. Trimming pared 2 bases from V and 1 base from J, leaving 8 bases between. The CDR3 nucleotides are TGTGCCAGCAGCTTATGGACAGAGAACACTGAAGCTTTCTTT. It codes for CASSLWTENTEAFF. Supplemented by reference TRBV11-2 and TRBJ1-1, the full variable domain reads EAGVAQSPRYKIIEKRQSVAFWCNPISGHATLYWYQQILGQGPKLLIQFQNNGVVDDSQLPKDRFSAERLKGVDSTLKIQPAKLEDSAVYLCASSLWTENTEAFFGQGTRLTVV.

The V gene is TRBV6-2 or TRBV6-3, the J gene TRBJ2-3; 13 nucleotides line up with TRBD2. Looked up from germline, CDR1 is MNHEY and CDR2 is SVGEGT. The CDR3 length is 18 residues. The J segment lost 7 bases and the V segment lost 7 bases, leaving 17 bases of the junction unmatched. CDR3 protein: CASTMPRIGLAGANTQYF. In DNA, the CDR3 is TGTGCCAGCACGATGCCGCGCATCGGACTAGCGGGAGCAAATACGCAGTATTTT.

Concerning this clonotype itself: Likely a read error: the CDR3 ends without its conserved phenylalanine or tryptophan. The chain joins TRBV28 to TRBJ2-3; D unclear. Trimming removed 3 bases from V and 3 bases from J, with 10 bases in between. This CDR3 has 14 residues. In germline, CDR1 is MDHEN, CDR2 SYDVKM. The CDR3 region has the DNA TGTGCCAGCAGTTTTGTGTCCCGAACAGATACGCAGTATTCT. As protein: CASSFVSRTDTQYS.

This clonotype appeared many times. The chain recombines TRBV5-1 with TRBJ1-2, with a tentative D call TRBD1 (6 bases). Per the germline V gene, CDR1 is SGHRS and CDR2 is YFSETQ. V was pared by 2 bases and J by 6 bases, with 17 bases between. This CDR3 has 15 amino acids. CDR3 residues: CASSFDRAGVDGYTF. CDR3 coding DNA: TGCGCCAGCAGCTTCGATCGTGCAGGGGTGGATGGCTACACCTTC. Full variable domain (remainder filled in from reference TRBV5-1 and TRBJ1-2): KAGVTQTPRYLIKTRGQQVTLSCSPISGHRSVSWYQQTPGQGLQFLFEYFSETQRNKGNFPGRFSGRQFSNSRSEMNVSTLELGDSALYLCASSFDRAGVDGYTFGSGTRLTVV.

The chain is built from TRBV4-1 and TRBJ2-7; D is unclear. This CDR3 spans 14 amino acids. Germline V gives CDR1 MGHRA, CDR2 YSYEKL. V was trimmed by 5 bases and J by 5 bases, leaving 16 bases between them. The CDR3: CASSVGPSGDEQYF. Here the CDR3 DNA reads TGCGCCAGCAGCGTAGGACCGTCGGGTGACGAGCAGTACTTC.

This clonotype was recorded a few times. J is TRBJ1-5 and V is TRBV20-1, with D perhaps TRBD1 (5 bases). CDR1 is DFQATT and CDR2 is SNEGSKA in the germline V gene (reference sequence). Trimming removed 0 bases from V and 5 bases from J, with 11 bases in between. The CDR3 totals 14 residues. The CDR3 is CSAREDKGYQPQHF. CDR3 DNA sequence: TGCAGTGCTAGAGAGGACAAGGGGTATCAGCCCCAGCATTTT.

This clonotype was counted at least ten times. The chain uses TRBV7-2 and TRBJ1-1; no definite D call. Germline CDR1 reads SGHTA; CDR2 reads FQGNSA. The CDR3 consists of 13 residues. Trimming removed 5 bases from V and 2 bases from J, with 9 bases in between. The DNA for the CDR3 is TGTGCCAGCAGCGCGAGACACAACACTGAAGCTTTCTTT. Encoded protein: CASSARHNTEAFF.

This chain joins TRBV3-1 and TRBJ1-6, with D perhaps matching TRBD1 (5 bases). From germline, CDR1 is LGHDT and CDR2 YNNKEL (reference sequence). This CDR3 is built from 14 residues. Between the trimmed V and J ends, which lost 4 bases and 9 bases, there was a span of 13 bases. CDR3 sequence reads: CASSPAGPGSPLHF. The CDR3 DNA follows: TGTGCCAGCAGCCCGGCAGGGCCTGGTTCACCCCTCCACTTT.

This clonotype was counted between two and nine times. The rearrangement uses TRBV7-2 and TRBJ2-5; the match to TRBD1 covers 7 bases. J lost 1 base, V lost 3 bases, and 5 bases had no gene match. The CDR3 sequence is 15 residues long. Germline CDR1 is SGHTA and CDR2 is FQGNSA. CDR3 region: CASSFQQGVQETQYF. For the CDR3, the DNA is TGTGCCAGCAGCTTCCAGCAGGGGGTCCAAGAGACCCAGTACTTC.

This clonotype was found a few times. The CDR3 DNA sequence: TGTGCCACCAGTGCTCAACAATCCATAGCGGGTTTCTATGAGCAGTTCTTC. This gives the protein CATSAQQSIAGFYEQFF. The rearrangement joins TRBV24-1 to TRBJ2-1; 7 bases map to TRBD2. The CDR3 consists of 17 residues. The V gene's germline CDR1 is KGHDR and CDR2 SFDVKD. The V gene end was trimmed by 5 bases and the J gene end by 8 bases; junction bases not matched to a gene: 17.

This clonotype has a handful of counts. This chain connects TRBV6-2 or TRBV6-3 to TRBJ2-7; TRBD1 agrees at 9 bases. The CDR3 spans 16 residues. Losses at the gene ends were 5 bases for V and 5 bases for J; bases not matched to a gene: 13. Per the germline V gene, CDR1 is MNHEY and CDR2 is SVGEGT. The CDR3 sequence: CASSKIRDRVPDEQYF. CDR3 nucleotides: TGTGCCAGCAGTAAGATCCGGGACAGGGTTCCGGACGAGCAGTACTTC.

This clonotype was counted many times. The chain couples TRBV6-1 to TRBJ2-1; 8 nucleotides agree with TRBD2. This CDR3 spans 15 amino acids. CDR1 is MNHNS, CDR2 SASEGT, per germline. Trimming removed 8 bases from V and 0 bases from J; junction bases left unmatched: 6. CDR3 coding DNA: TGTGCCAGCGCAAGAGCGGGAGACTCCTACAATGAGCAGTTCTTC. Translated: CASARAGDSYNEQFF.

This clonotype was counted only a few times. The rearrangement links TRBV6-1 to TRBJ1-5; the D gene is possibly TRBD1 (6 bases). This CDR3 region has 15 residues. The V end was cut by 6 bases, the J end by 2 bases, with 14 bases between. Germline V gene sequence: CDR1 MNHNS, CDR2 SASEGT. This chain's CDR3 is CASSSIGGGNQPQHF. DNA for the CDR3: TGTGCCAGCAGCTCCATAGGGGGGGGCAATCAGCCCCAGCATTTT.

This clonotype was picked up a small number of times. This chain links TRBV5-6 with TRBJ2-1; 8 positions agree with TRBD1. J gave up 1 base and V 5 bases, and 2 bases lay outside the gene matches. The CDR3 runs 14 residues. Germline CDR1 SGHDT, CDR2 YYEEEE. CDR3: CASRRQGSYNEQFF. CDR3 sequence (DNA): TGTGCCAGCAGAAGACAGGGGTCCTACAATGAGCAGTTCTTC.

This clonotype came up a few times. This rearrangement joins TRBV7-9 to TRBJ2-5; D is unresolved. The CDR3 consists of 13 residues. Germline V gene data show CDR1 as SEHNR and CDR2 as FQNEAQ (reference sequence). Trimming shortened V by 5 bases and J by 1 base, and 8 bases separated the two germline ends. In nucleotides, the CDR3 is TGTGCCAGCAGCGTAAACAGCCAAGAGACCCAGTACTTC. It is translated as CASSVNSQETQYF.

At least ten counts were recorded for this clonotype. This rearrangement joins TRBV11-2 to TRBJ2-7; TRBD1 agrees at 9 bases. The CDR3 sequence is 15 residues long. Germline trimming cut 7 bases from V and 3 bases from J; bases unmatched to any gene: 10. The germline CDR1 and CDR2 sequences are SGHAT and FQNNGV. In DNA, the CDR3 is TGTGCCAGCAAAGAAACCGGGACAGGGTTCTACGAGCAGTACTTC. Amino acids: CASKETGTGFYEQYF.

The chain has TRBV20-1 and TRBJ2-2, with 9 bases fitting TRBD1. Per germline, CDR1 DFQATT and CDR2 SNEGSKA (reference sequence). V gave up 1 base and J gave up 5 bases; unmatched junction bases: 14. CDR3 size: 18 residues. The CDR3 region is CSARGVLFGTGKTGELFF. The DNA of the CDR3 is TGCAGTGCTAGAGGAGTTCTCTTTGGGACAGGGAAGACCGGGGAGCTGTTTTTT.

The chain couples TRBV5-1 to TRBJ2-7, with TRBD1 matching over 8 bases. The CDR3 spans 14 residues. In germline, CDR1 is SGHRS, CDR2 YFSETQ. With V trimmed by 5 bases and J by 3 bases, 7 bases remained unmatched. This CDR3 reads CASRAGTGDYEQYF. The DNA for the CDR3 is TGCGCCAGCAGAGCCGGGACAGGAGACTACGAGCAGTACTTC.